What follows are 20 T cell receptor beta chains derived from one specimen sequenced in a study of identical twins. From the 5' RACE reads, TCRdb called clonotypes with MiXCR, one entry per CDR3 protein. This table has about 900,000 distinct CDR3 sequences, roughly an eighth appearing once. The same sample was also used in a study of yellow fever vaccine responses in identical twins.

Material: PBMCs. The receptors here all came from a woman younger than 35 in good health.

This clonotype was seen repeatedly, ten times or more. The rearrangement links TRBV9 to TRBJ2-3; TRBD2 matches at 10 bases. Germline loops: CDR1 SGDLS, CDR2 YYNGEE. There are 14 residues in the CDR3. V lost 7 bases to trimming and J lost 6 bases; unmatched junction nucleotides: 8. DNA of the CDR3: TGTGCCAGCGGGAGCGGGGGGGCTGGGGATACGCAGTATTTT. This sequence encodes CASGSGGAGDTQYF.

This chain links TRBV10-3 with TRBJ2-1; D gene ambiguous. V was shortened by 2 bases and J by 0 bases, with 8 bases between the two germline ends. The CDR3 loop spans 15 amino acids. Germline V gene data show CDR1 as ENHRY and CDR2 as SYGVKD. The DNA of the CDR3 is TGTGCCATCAGTGAGGGTGACCGCTCCTACAATGAGCAGTTCTTC. This translates into CAISEGDRSYNEQFF.

The rearrangement links TRBV15 to TRBJ1-5; 7 nucleotides match TRBD1. CDR1 is LNHNV and CDR2 is YYDKDF in the germline V gene (reference sequence). The CDR3 consists of 17 residues. J lost 0 bases, V lost 1 base, and 6 bases had no gene match. The CDR3 DNA is TGTGCCACCAGCAGAGGAGGGGGCGGATATAGCAATCAGCCCCAGCATTTT. This encodes CATSRGGGGYSNQPQHF. Based on the CDR3 plus reference TRBV15 and TRBJ1-5, the full variable domain is DAMVIQNPRYQVTQFGKPVTLSCSQTLNHNVMYWYQQKSSQAPKLLFHYYDKDFNNEADTPDNFQSRRPNTSFCFLDIRSPGLGDTAMYLCATSRGGGGYSNQPQHFGDGTRLSIL.

This clonotype has ten or more counts. The chain employs TRBV10-3 and TRBJ2-3, with no clear D. The CDR3 is 13 residues long. In germline, CDR1 is ENHRY, CDR2 SYGVKD. With 2 bases removed from V and 6 bases from J, the gap between germline ends came to 9 bases. This CDR3 reads CAISEQRVDTQYF. In DNA form, the CDR3 reads TGTGCCATCAGTGAGCAACGGGTGGATACGCAGTATTTT.

This clonotype was picked up many times. The chain joins TRBV28 to TRBJ2-3; TRBD2 matches at 11 bases. Germline lookup yields CDR1 MDHEN and CDR2 SYDVKM. V lost 6 bases and J lost 7; bases outside the gene matches: 12. The CDR3 is 16 residues long. CDR3 protein: CASRSGLAGPGYTQYF. CDR3 DNA sequence: TGTGCCAGCAGATCAGGACTAGCGGGCCCAGGGTATACGCAGTATTTT.

This clonotype was counted at least ten times. This chain joins TRBV4-1 and TRBJ2-1; 7 bases align to TRBD2. CDR1 is MGHRA, CDR2 YSYEKL, per germline. The junction had 7 bases not matched to a gene; V was cut back by 1 base and J by 7 bases. The CDR3 runs to 15 residues. CDR3 DNA: TGCGCCAGCAGCCAAGTGGGGGGGGGTCAGAATGAGCAGTTCTTC. It encodes CASSQVGGGQNEQFF.

This chain links TRBV5-5 with TRBJ1-5; 10 bases are a match to TRBD1. The V and J ends lost 1 base and 7 bases, in that order; junction bases with no gene match: 8. This CDR3 spans 16 amino acids. CDR1 and CDR2 (germline): SGHKS, YYEKEE (reference sequence). CDR3 nucleotides: TGTGCCAGCAGCTTGTTCCCCGGGACAGGGGACCAGCCCCAGCATTTT. Translated: CASSLFPGTGDQPQHF.

CDR3: CSARDGGGRRVDYTF. The DNA of the CDR3 is TGCAGTGCTAGAGATGGTGGGGGCAGGCGAGTTGACTACACCTTC. V usage is TRBV20-1 and J usage is TRBJ1-2, with D perhaps matching TRBD1 (6 bases). V lost 0 bases and J lost 10, with 21 bases in between. The germline V gene encodes CDR1 DFQATT and CDR2 SNEGSKA (reference sequence). The CDR3 is 15 amino acids.

The CDR3 DNA reads as TGTGCCAGCAGGCCCTTGTCGGGAGATACGCAGTATTTT. Translating gives CASRPLSGDTQYF. The chain uses TRBV6-1 and TRBJ2-3; the D is unclear. The CDR3 is made up of 13 amino acids. From germline, CDR1 is MNHNS and CDR2 SASEGT. V lost 6 bases, J lost 5 bases, and 12 bases lay in between.

The rearrangement joins TRBV7-8 to TRBJ2-2; 7 bases map to TRBD2. This CDR3 has 16 residues. Germline V lookup: CDR1 SGHVS, CDR2 FQNEAQ. Germline trimming cut 1 base from V and 4 bases from J; bases unmatched to any gene: 6. CDR3 loop: CASSLGPSGVTGELFF. The CDR3 region has the DNA TGTGCCAGCAGCTTAGGTCCTAGCGGAGTCACCGGGGAGCTGTTTTTT.

This clonotype has a handful of counts. The chain carries TRBV4-1 and TRBJ2-5, with a weak D call TRBD1 (6 bases). Germline CDR1 and CDR2: MGHRA and YSYEKL. The V gene lost 1 base and the J gene lost 0 bases, with 15 bases spanning the gap. This CDR3 has 17 amino acids. Written as DNA, the CDR3 is TGCGCCAGCAGCCAAGGCGATGGACAGCCGGACCAAGAGACCCAGTACTTC. This translates into CASSQGDGQPDQETQYF.

This sequence joins TRBV6-5 and TRBJ1-1; TRBD1 agrees at 8 bases. The CDR3 sequence is 16 residues long. CDR1 is MNHEY, CDR2 SVGAGI, per germline. The trim removed 6 bases at V and 4 bases at J, leaving 13 bases unmatched. CDR3: CASSYRDRRTSTEAFF. The CDR3 nucleotides are TGTGCCAGCAGCTACCGGGACAGGAGGACGAGCACTGAAGCTTTCTTT.

This clonotype was found a few times. The CDR3 DNA reads as TGTGCCAGCAGCGCAAGACTAGCGGGAGGGGACAATGAGCAGTTCTTC. It encodes CASSARLAGGDNEQFF. This chain joins TRBV9 and TRBJ2-1; TRBD2 aligns across 14 bases. The CDR3 totals 16 residues. The V and J ends lost 3 bases and 5 bases, in that order; junction bases with no gene match: 4. Germline V gene data show CDR1 as SGDLS and CDR2 as YYNGEE.

This clonotype came up a few times. This sequence joins TRBV15 and TRBJ2-7; 9 bases agree with TRBD2. The CDR3 has 14 residues. J was trimmed by 2 bases and V by 5 bases; bases with no gene match: 4. Germline loops: CDR1 LNHNV, CDR2 YYDKDF (reference sequence). The CDR3 nucleotides read TGTGCCACCAGCCGGCTAGCGGGGACCTACGAGCAGTACTTC. Protein: CATSRLAGTYEQYF.

The J gene is TRBJ1-1, the V gene TRBV2, with D tentatively TRBD1 (6 bases). The germline gives CDR1 SNHLY, CDR2 FYNNEI. The CDR3 totals 19 residues. Deletions cut 10 bases from V and 0 bases from J, with 30 bases between. CDR3: CAICLARGGRLNMNTEAFF. CDR3 in DNA: TGTGCCATCTGTTTAGCGCGTGGGGGGCGCCTGAATATGAACACTGAAGCTTTCTTT.

This clonotype was detected only a few times. CDR3 sequence (DNA): TGTGCCAGCAGTTTAGCGCGTTTGGGGGGAAAAGAGACCCAGTACTTC. Protein: CASSLARLGGKETQYF. The chain uses TRBV12-3 or TRBV12-4 and TRBJ2-5; D may be TRBD2 (6 bases). The CDR3 is made up of 16 amino acids. V dropped 0 bases and J dropped 3 bases, with 14 bases sitting between them.

In this sample, this clonotype turned up many times. The chain joins TRBV6-1 to TRBJ1-5, with TRBD1 as a possible D gene (6 bases). The CDR3 has 14 residues. V lost 2 bases and J lost 6, with 11 bases in between. Germline V gene data show CDR1 as MNHNS and CDR2 as SASEGT. As DNA, the CDR3 is TGTGCCAGCAGTGAACTAGGCAGGGGTCAGCCCCAGCATTTT. Amino acid sequence: CASSELGRGQPQHF.

This clonotype was detected only a few times. V and J are TRBV6-5 and TRBJ2-3, with D possibly matching TRBD2 (6 bases). Trimming removed 2 bases from V and 1 base from J, with 13 bases in between. The V gene's germline CDR1 is MNHEY and CDR2 SVGAGI. The CDR3 sequence is 16 residues long. The CDR3 sequence: CASSYDGERGTDTQYF. For the CDR3, the DNA is TGTGCCAGCAGTTACGACGGGGAGCGGGGCACAGATACGCAGTATTTT.

This chain links TRBV3-1 with TRBJ2-1; no clear D. The CDR3 has 12 amino acids. From germline, CDR1 is LGHDT and CDR2 YNNKEL (reference sequence). The V and J ends lost 1 base and 10 bases respectively, with 8 bases between them. CDR3 coding DNA: TGTGCCAGCAGCCAAGTCAGTAGGGAGCAGTTCTTC. It codes for CASSQVSREQFF.

This clonotype was seen many times. This chain links TRBV15 with TRBJ2-1, with D uncertain. Germline V CDR1 and CDR2: LNHNV, YYDKDF (reference sequence). Between the trimmed V and J ends, which lost 0 bases and 10 bases, there was a span of 10 bases. There are 13 residues in the CDR3. CDR3 sequence reads: CATSRDRAWEQFF. As DNA, the CDR3 is TGTGCCACCAGCAGAGATCGCGCTTGGGAGCAGTTCTTC.